The 26 T cell receptor beta chains given below trace back to one sample, sequenced in a study of PD-L1 blockade in urothelial cancer. Repertoires were generated with immunoSEQ multiplex PCR, while TCRdb's copy carries only in-frame clones and drops some. The sample consists of fewer than 50,000 clones, 70% to 90% of them appearing once. The sequenced sample was PBMCs, obtained around atezolizumab (anti-PD-L1) treatment. The source is a man aged 55 to 70 with urothelial cancer.

This clone occurred once. The V call is TRBV2, the J call TRBJ2-5; 8 bases agree with TRBD2. This CDR3 is built from 16 residues. Germline V gene sequence: CDR1 SNHLY, CDR2 FYNNEI. The V and J ends lost 6 bases and 5 bases, in that order; junction bases with no gene match: 14. The CDR3 is CASRSEAGVIWETQYF. Written as DNA, the CDR3 is TGTGCCAGCAGATCTGAAGCGGGGGTAATTTGGGAGACCCAGTACTTC.

V is TRBV7-2 and J is TRBJ2-2; possibly TRBD2 for D (6 bases). Trimming shortened V by 0 bases and J by 0 bases, and 8 bases separated the two germline ends. The V gene's germline CDR1 is SGHTA and CDR2 FQGNSA. The CDR3 extends over 16 amino acids. The CDR3, as DNA: TGTGCCAGCAGCTTAGCGGGGGGTTCGAACACCGGGGAGCTGTTTTTT. This codes for CASSLAGGSNTGELFF.

This chain joins TRBV18 and TRBJ1-1, with 7 positions matching TRBD1. Losses at the gene ends were 6 bases for V and 2 bases for J; bases not matched to a gene: 12. The CDR3 has 16 residues. Germline V gene data show CDR1 as KGHSH and CDR2 as LQKENI. CDR3 residues: CASSRSTGQINTEAFF. CDR3 sequence (DNA): TGTGCCAGCTCGCGTTCCACGGGACAGATCAACACTGAAGCTTTCTTT.

The chain joins TRBV2 to TRBJ2-5; 7 nucleotides match TRBD2. The CDR3 sequence is 14 residues long. Germline-derived CDR1 and CDR2 are SNHLY and FYNNEI. Unmatched junction bases numbered 7, after V lost 4 bases and J lost 5 bases. The CDR3 DNA follows: TGTGCCAGCAGTGCCGGAGCGGGGTGGGAGACCCAGTACTTC. This translates into CASSAGAGWETQYF.

The chain couples TRBV9 to TRBJ2-3; 10 nucleotides match TRBD2. V trimming: 4 bases; J trimming: 4 bases; junction bases outside the gene matches: 6. CDR1 SGDLS and CDR2 YYNGEE come from the germline V gene. The CDR3 has 15 amino acids. The chain's CDR3 is CASSTGLAVSDTQYF. The CDR3 nucleotides are TGTGCCAGCAGCACCGGACTAGCGGTTTCAGATACGCAGTATTTT.

The CDR3 bases are TGTGCCAGCAGCTTTAAGACAGGGGATGGGCAAAAACTGTTTTTT. Its protein is CASSFKTGDGQKLFF. V is TRBV13 and J is TRBJ1-4; 8 nucleotides match TRBD1. With V trimmed by 3 bases and J by 9 bases, 9 bases remained unmatched. Per the germline V gene, CDR1 is PRHDT and CDR2 is FYEKMQ (reference sequence). The CDR3 has 15 residues. The full variable domain, in which reference TRBV13 and TRBJ1-4 provide the parts outside the CDR3, is AAGVIQSPRHLIKEKRETATLKCYPIPRHDTVYWYQQGPGQDPQFLISFYEKMQSDKGSIPDRFSAQQFSDYHSELNMSSLELGDSALYFCASSFKTGDGQKLFFGSGTQLSVL.

V gene TRBV4-1 combines with J gene TRBJ2-2; 9 bases map to TRBD1. The germline CDR1 and CDR2 sequences are MGHRA and YSYEKL. V shed 4 bases, J shed 2 bases, and the junction held 5 bases outside the gene matches. The CDR3 contains 16 residues. Written as DNA, the CDR3 is TGCGCCAGCAGCCGTAGGACAGGGGTAAACACCGGGGAGCTGTTTTTT. Translated, it gives CASSRRTGVNTGELFF.

CDR3: CASSGRTGPYGYTF. The CDR3 DNA follows: TGTGCCAGCAGCGGCAGGACAGGGCCCTATGGCTACACCTTC. V and J are TRBV5-5 and TRBJ1-2, with 8 bases identical to TRBD1. Germline V gene lookup returns CDR1 SGHKS and CDR2 YYEKEE (reference sequence). The length of the CDR3 is 14 residues. V shed 4 bases and J 4 bases; nucleotides not matched to a gene: 6.

The chain employs TRBV6-1 and TRBJ2-1, with TRBD2 matching 8 bases. The CDR3 is 14 residues long. The trim removed 6 bases at V and 7 bases at J, leaving 8 bases unmatched. Germline V gene sequence: CDR1 MNHNS, CDR2 SASEGT. The DNA of the CDR3 is TGTGCCAGCAGAGTAGCGGGGTCGAGGAATGAGCAGTTCTTC. Protein sequence: CASRVAGSRNEQFF.

The CDR3 loop is CAWKVLNPRGADEQYF. The CDR3 DNA is TGTGCCTGGAAGGTCCTCAATCCGCGGGGGGCGGACGAGCAGTACTTC. The chain combines TRBV30 with TRBJ2-7; 8 positions match TRBD2. The germline V gene encodes CDR1 GTSNPN and CDR2 SVGIG (reference sequence). With V trimmed by 4 bases and J by 5 bases, 16 bases remained unmatched. The CDR3 is made up of 16 amino acids. The entire variable domain, with the rest obtained from reference TRBV30 and TRBJ2-7, is as follows: SQTIHQWPATLVQPVGSPLSLECTVEGTSNPNLYWYRQAAGRGLQLLFYSVGIGQISSEVPQNLSASRPQDRQFILSSKKLLLSDSGFYLCAWKVLNPRGADEQYFGPGTRLTVT.

The chain combines TRBV27 with TRBJ1-2, with D possibly being TRBD1 (5 bases). V was trimmed by 6 bases and J by 4 bases, leaving 15 bases between them. Per germline, CDR1 MNHEY and CDR2 SMNVEV (reference sequence). This CDR3 comprises 14 residues. CDR3 DNA: TGTGCCAGCAGCCCTATGGGGCACTTCTATGGCTACACCTTC. It encodes CASSPMGHFYGYTF.

The rearrangement links TRBV30 to TRBJ2-2; D may be TRBD2 (7 bases). The CDR3 runs 15 residues. V dropped 0 bases and J dropped 4 bases, with 12 bases sitting between them. Germline CDR1 is GTSNPN and CDR2 is SVGIG (reference sequence). CDR3 DNA sequence: TGTGCCTGGAGTGTACGGGCGGGGGCCACCGGGGAGCTGTTTTTT. It is translated as CAWSVRAGATGELFF.

This chain joins TRBV5-5 and TRBJ2-5, with a tentative D call TRBD2 (5 bases). Trimming removed 4 bases at V and 5 bases at J, with 9 bases between. The V gene's germline CDR1 is SGHKS and CDR2 YYEKEE (reference sequence). The CDR3 covers 12 residues. The CDR3 sequence is CASSRGGETQYF. CDR3 DNA sequence: TGTGCCAGCAGCCGTGGAGGTGAGACCCAGTACTTC.

This sequence joins TRBV4-1 and TRBJ2-1, with 8 bases identical to TRBD1. This CDR3 is 16 amino acids long. Trimming cost V 2 bases and J 8 bases; bases outside gene matches: 11. Germline V gene sequence: CDR1 MGHRA, CDR2 YSYEKL. CDR3 sequence (DNA): TGCGCCAGCAGCCAAAATCCGGGACAGGTGGGCGATGAGCAGTTCTTC. This codes for CASSQNPGQVGDEQFF.

There are a few counts of this clone. This chain links TRBV6-6 with TRBJ1-2; no clear D. The germline V gene encodes CDR1 MNHNY and CDR2 SVGAGI (reference sequence). Trimming stripped 2 bases from V and 8 bases from J, with 9 bases between. CDR3 size: 12 residues. CDR3 sequence reads: CASSYGPSGYTF. DNA for the CDR3: TGTGCCAGCAGTTACGGTCCAAGCGGCTACACCTTC.

This clone was recorded once. The chain links TRBV5-6 to TRBJ2-5; 8 bases line up with TRBD1. The trim removed 3 bases at V and 4 bases at J, leaving 8 bases unmatched. The germline gives CDR1 SGHDT, CDR2 YYEEEE. The CDR3 consists of 15 residues. The chain's CDR3 is CASSWGQGALETQYF. CDR3 bases: TGTGCCAGCAGCTGGGGTCAGGGGGCTTTAGAGACCCAGTACTTC.

The chain is built from TRBV6-5 and TRBJ1-6; weak D call: TRBD1 (5 bases). The CDR3 contains 15 residues. V dropped 0 bases and J dropped 8 bases, with 11 bases sitting between them. Per the germline V gene, CDR1 is MNHEY and CDR2 is SVGAGI. This CDR3 is CASSYSIQGDSPLHF. The CDR3 bases are TGTGCCAGCAGTTACTCAATCCAGGGTGATTCACCCCTCCACTTT.

The chain links TRBV7-2 to TRBJ2-1; the D is unclear. Germline values: CDR1 SGHTA, CDR2 FQGNSA. Trimming took 4 bases from V and 2 from J, leaving 12 bases between them. The CDR3 spans 15 residues. The CDR3 loop reads CASSSLGQPYNEQFF. The CDR3 DNA sequence: TGTGCCAGCAGCTCCTTGGGCCAACCCTACAATGAGCAGTTCTTC.

The V call is TRBV7-9, the J call TRBJ1-4; TRBD1 matches 9 bases. Trimming removed 5 bases from V and 2 bases from J; junction bases left unmatched: 3. Germline loops: CDR1 SEHNR, CDR2 FQNEAQ (reference sequence). This CDR3 has 15 amino acids. The CDR3 protein is CASSHRGPTNEKLFF. CDR3 DNA sequence: TGTGCCAGCAGCCACAGGGGGCCTACTAATGAAAAACTGTTTTTT.

The chain links TRBV12-5 to TRBJ2-1; D is perhaps TRBD1 (6 bases). CDR1 LGHNT and CDR2 FRNRAP come from the germline V gene. CDR3 length: 14 amino acids. V was clipped by 8 bases and J by 3 bases, with 14 bases between them. CDR3 in amino acids: CASSRQVDYNEQFF. In DNA, the CDR3 is TGTGCTAGTTCTCGACAGGTAGACTACAATGAGCAGTTCTTC. The full variable domain, in which reference TRBV12-5 and TRBJ2-1 provide the parts outside the CDR3, is DARVTQTPRHKVTEMGQEVTMRCQPILGHNTVFWYRQTMMQGLELLAYFRNRAPLDDSGMPKDRFSAEMPDATLATLKIQPSEPRDSAVYFCASSRQVDYNEQFFGPGTRLTVL.

The chain uses TRBV18 and TRBJ2-3; tentatively, D is TRBD1 (6 bases). Trimming left V 3 bases short and J 1 base short, with 11 bases between. This CDR3 is 15 amino acids long. Per the germline V gene, CDR1 is KGHSH and CDR2 is LQKENI. The CDR3 here is CASSPLTGRTDTQYF. In DNA form, the CDR3 reads TGTGCCAGCTCACCGTTGACAGGCCGCACAGATACGCAGTATTTT.

CDR3 sequence: CASSLTQGRTDTQYF. CDR3 in DNA: TGTGCCAGCAGCTTAACACAGGGACGCACAGATACGCAGTATTTT. The rearrangement uses TRBV7-3 and TRBJ2-3, with a weak D call TRBD1 (6 bases). From germline, CDR1 is SGHTA and CDR2 FQGTGA. V lost 0 bases, J lost 1 base, and 8 bases lay in between. This CDR3 is 15 amino acids long.

V is TRBV5-1 and J is TRBJ1-4; D ambiguous. Trimming removed 3 bases at V and 0 bases at J, with 12 bases between. Germline values: CDR1 SGHRS, CDR2 YFSETQ. This CDR3 is built from 16 residues. CDR3 DNA: TGCGCCAGCAGCTCGGGTAGGCCGGCAACTAATGAAAAACTGTTTTTT. Translating gives CASSSGRPATNEKLFF.

The CDR3 DNA reads TGTGCCAGCAGTACAGGGTATAGCAATCAGCCCCAGCATTTT. Protein: CASSTGYSNQPQHF. This chain uses TRBV2 with TRBJ1-5, with D maybe TRBD1 (6 bases). The CDR3 consists of 14 residues. The germline V and J ends were trimmed by 5 bases and 0 bases, with 8 bases remaining between them. Germline V lookup: CDR1 SNHLY, CDR2 FYNNEI.

The V call is TRBV30, the J call TRBJ1-5; perhaps TRBD1 as D (6 bases). This CDR3 comprises 15 residues. V dropped 0 bases and J dropped 6 bases, with 15 bases sitting between them. Germline CDR1 reads GTSNPN; CDR2 reads SVGIG (reference sequence). For the CDR3, the DNA is TGTGCCTGGAGTGTACAGGGATATTGGTCTCAGCCCCAGCATTTT. As protein: CAWSVQGYWSQPQHF. Filled out from reference TRBV30 and TRBJ1-5, the complete variable domain reads SQTIHQWPATLVQPVGSPLSLECTVEGTSNPNLYWYRQAAGRGLQLLFYSVGIGQISSEVPQNLSASRPQDRQFILSSKKLLLSDSGFYLCAWSVQGYWSQPQHFGDGTRLSIL.

J is TRBJ1-4 and V is TRBV5-1, with TRBD1 identical over 12 bases. Trimming took 4 bases from V and 7 from J; bases not matched to a gene: 5. The CDR3 spans 15 residues. Germline assignment: CDR1 SGHRS and CDR2 YFSETQ. CDR3 DNA: TGCGCCAGCAGCCTGGGGACAGGGGGCTTTGAAAAACTGTTTTTT. This codes for CASSLGTGGFEKLFF.